This TCR beta chain comes out of a study of blood T cell repertoires in COVID-19. The authors' processing: Estimates of nucleated cell counts were drawn from the amplification of reference gene primers. Method: immunoSEQ multiplex PCR; TCRdb's copy keeps in-frame clones and lacks some. V and J calls and clone size are given by that table; D and trimming were obtained from the DNA. The sample holds about 340,000 clones; under 95% are singletons and the top ten take 18%. Those enrolled, adults aged roughly 18 to 89 years, came from about two dozen US areas. Self-reported history from a screening survey and questionnaire set each donor's cohort. The receptor was isolated from a woman in her twenties or thirties who had recovered from COVID-19. Sequenced input: PBMCs or T cells enriched from blood (not recorded which).

CDR3 amino acids: CASSSRGTSGSGAYNEQFF. The CDR3 region has the DNA TGCGCCAGCAGCTCGAGGGGGACTAGCGGGAGTGGGGCCTACAATGAGCAGTTCTTC. This chain joins TRBV5-1 and TRBJ2-1, with 14 bases that match TRBD2. The length of the CDR3 is 19 residues. V lost 3 bases, J lost 2 bases, and 10 bases stayed unmatched. Germline V gene lookup returns CDR1 SGHRS and CDR2 YFSETQ.